This passage covers 32 T cell receptor beta chains from one sample sequenced in a study of T-cell memory formation after mild COVID-19. TCRdb analysed the 5' RACE reads with MiXCR anew, one entry per CDR3 protein. The sample includes hundreds of thousands of distinct CDR3 sequences, roughly a fifth of them seen just once. The sample taken for sequencing was PBMCs or a T cell subset sorted from them (not recorded which). The receptors were sampled from an adult woman who had mild COVID-19 (a few samples of this study predate the infection). Cell type and time point are not known.

This clonotype was counted a few times. The chain uses TRBV18 and TRBJ2-1, with 9 bases identical to TRBD2. The junction had 4 bases not matched to a gene; V was cut back by 5 bases and J by 8 bases. CDR1 is KGHSH and CDR2 is LQKENI in the germline V gene. This CDR3 is built from 13 residues. The chain's CDR3 is CASSGGRADEQFF. The CDR3 region has the DNA TGTGCCAGCTCAGGCGGGAGGGCCGATGAGCAGTTCTTC.

This clonotype has a handful of counts. This rearrangement joins TRBV5-6 to TRBJ1-4; 8 positions agree with TRBD1. Germline CDR1 reads SGHDT; CDR2 reads YYEEEE. The CDR3 extends over 18 amino acids. V lost 0 bases and J lost 8; bases outside the gene matches: 15. CDR3 loop: CASSLAGQGALVGEKLFF. The CDR3 DNA is TGTGCCAGCAGCTTGGCTGGACAGGGAGCGCTAGTTGGAGAAAAACTGTTTTTT.

This clonotype was detected only a few times. V usage is TRBV5-1 and J usage is TRBJ2-7, with a weak D call TRBD1 (6 bases). V lost 1 base and J 4 bases, leaving 15 bases between the germline ends. The length of the CDR3 is 15 residues. CDR1 is SGHRS, CDR2 YFSETQ, per germline. The CDR3 DNA is TGCGCCAGCAGCTTGACAGGGAGTTTCCAGTACGAGCAGTACTTC. As protein: CASSLTGSFQYEQYF.

This clonotype was counted only a few times. The CDR3 sequence: CATSRGRKPQETQYF. As DNA, the CDR3 is TGTGCCACCAGCAGGGGCCGAAAACCTCAAGAGACCCAGTACTTC. The rearrangement joins TRBV24-1 to TRBJ2-5; D might be TRBD1 (6 bases). Per the germline V gene, CDR1 is KGHDR and CDR2 is SFDVKD. V dropped 7 bases and J dropped 2 bases, with 16 bases sitting between them. The CDR3 has 15 residues.

The table lists this clonotype with many counts. V usage is TRBV20-1 and J usage is TRBJ1-2; the D is unclear. V lost 6 bases and J lost 4, with 27 bases in between. CDR3 length equals 17 residues. Germline V gene data show CDR1 as DFQATT and CDR2 as SNEGSKA (reference sequence). CDR3 bases: TGCAGTGCCAGCCCCACCACGGTCCCGCCCGATTCCTATGGCTACACCTTC. Translation gives CSASPTTVPPDSYGYTF.

This clonotype was detected only a few times. The rearrangement joins TRBV6-5 to TRBJ2-7, with a tentative D call TRBD2 (7 bases). V was cut by 5 bases and J by 7 bases, with 18 bases left in between. The CDR3 runs to 14 residues. Germline loops: CDR1 MNHEY, CDR2 SVGAGI. CDR3 residues: CASSTLRGAEEQYF. The DNA for the CDR3 is TGTGCCAGCAGTACTCTTCGGGGGGCGGAAGAGCAGTACTTC.

This clonotype has a handful of counts. The J gene is TRBJ2-3, the V gene TRBV4-1; possible D gene TRBD2, 5 bases. The ends were cut back, 4 bases at V and 1 base at J, with 18 bases in the middle. Germline CDR1 is MGHRA and CDR2 is YSYEKL. This CDR3 spans 17 amino acids. CDR3 nucleotides: TGCGCCAGCAGCCCGGAGAGCGGTGGGATTGGCACAGATACGCAGTATTTT. This translates into CASSPESGGIGTDTQYF.

V gene TRBV18 combines with J gene TRBJ2-7, with a possible D match to TRBD1 (5 bases). V was cut by 3 bases and J by 4 bases, with 19 bases left in between. CDR1 is KGHSH and CDR2 is LQKENI in the germline V gene. There are 16 residues in the CDR3. CDR3 protein: CASSPDPQGSLYEQYF. CDR3 bases: TGTGCCAGCTCACCCGACCCCCAGGGATCACTATACGAGCAGTACTTC.

In its sample, this clonotype was seen a few times. The genes are TRBV14 and TRBJ2-3, with D tentatively TRBD1 (6 bases). V shed 2 bases and J shed 8 bases, with 14 bases lying between them. There are 14 residues in the CDR3. Germline lookup yields CDR1 SGHDN and CDR2 FVKESK. CDR3 sequence: CASSQLREGVTQYF. The CDR3 DNA reads as TGTGCCAGCAGCCAATTGCGTGAGGGGGTTACGCAGTATTTT.

This clonotype has just a few counts. The chain combines TRBV12-3 or TRBV12-4 with TRBJ1-5; no clear D. The CDR3 totals 15 residues. Trimming pared 6 bases from V and 2 bases from J, leaving 14 bases between. The CDR3 DNA is TGTGCCAGCAGCCGATCGGGTCGTGGCAATCAGCCCCAGCATTTT. Its translation is CASSRSGRGNQPQHF.

The V and J genes are TRBV5-1 and TRBJ1-1; no firm D call. Trimming pared 0 bases from V and 6 bases from J, leaving 12 bases between. Germline assignment: CDR1 SGHRS and CDR2 YFSETQ. This CDR3 contains 14 residues. CDR3 loop: CASSLVLGSSEAFF. CDR3 in DNA: TGCGCCAGCAGCTTGGTATTGGGATCGTCTGAAGCTTTCTTT. The full variable domain, in which reference TRBV5-1 and TRBJ1-1 provide the parts outside the CDR3, is KAGVTQTPRYLIKTRGQQVTLSCSPISGHRSVSWYQQTPGQGLQFLFEYFSETQRNKGNFPGRFSGRQFSNSRSEMNVSTLELGDSALYLCASSLVLGSSEAFFGQGTRLTVV.

V and J are TRBV6-1 and TRBJ2-3, with 8 bases identical to TRBD1. CDR1 and CDR2 (germline): MNHNS, SASEGT. This CDR3 contains 16 residues. Trimming took 6 bases from V and 5 from J; bases not matched to a gene: 13. The CDR3 DNA is TGTGCCAGCAGCCCCCCTCCCGGGACAGGAGAAGATACGCAGTATTTT. This encodes CASSPPPGTGEDTQYF.

The gene calls are TRBV4-1 and TRBJ1-2, with D unclear. This CDR3 comprises 15 residues. Trimming stripped 1 base from V and 2 bases from J, with 11 bases between. CDR1 is MGHRA and CDR2 is YSYEKL in the germline V gene. This chain's CDR3 is CASSQVKGLNYGYTF. The CDR3 coding sequence is TGCGCCAGCAGCCAAGTGAAGGGCCTAAACTATGGCTACACCTTC.

This clonotype was counted ten times or more. This chain connects TRBV6-2 or TRBV6-3 to TRBJ1-1; 7 positions agree with TRBD1. The J segment lost 2 bases and the V segment lost 5 bases, leaving 2 bases of the junction unmatched. In germline, CDR1 is MNHEY, CDR2 SVGEGT. This CDR3 comprises 13 residues. The CDR3 DNA sequence: TGTGCCAGCAGTGGGACAGTCAACACTGAAGCTTTCTTT. This gives the protein CASSGTVNTEAFF.

This clonotype appeared a single time. This chain connects TRBV25-1 to TRBJ2-3, with D perhaps matching TRBD1 or TRBD2 (6 bases each). There are 15 residues in the CDR3. Trimming pared 5 bases from V and 6 bases from J, leaving 18 bases between. The V gene's germline CDR1 is MGHDK and CDR2 SYGVNS. Here the CDR3 reads CASSSTGARGDTQYF. The CDR3 nucleotides are TGTGCCAGCAGTTCCACGGGGGCGCGGGGTGATACGCAGTATTTT.

The chain is built from TRBV6-6 and TRBJ2-1; D gene uncertain. V was shortened by 6 bases and J by 0 bases, with 9 bases between the two germline ends. CDR1 is MNHNY and CDR2 is SVGAGI in the germline V gene (reference sequence). The CDR3 sequence is 14 residues long. The CDR3 loop is CASRYLGSYNEQFF. CDR3 nucleotides: TGTGCCAGCAGGTATCTTGGCTCCTACAATGAGCAGTTCTTC.

The rearrangement uses TRBV15 and TRBJ1-2, with D maybe TRBD1 (5 bases). Germline values: CDR1 LNHNV, CDR2 YYDKDF (reference sequence). The CDR3 is 19 amino acids. Between the trimmed V and J ends, which lost 0 bases and 8 bases, there was a span of 28 bases. CDR3 residues: CATSRDTIIRGANQWGYTF. In DNA, the CDR3 is TGTGCCACCAGCAGAGATACGATAATAAGGGGCGCTAACCAATGGGGCTACACCTTC.

The chain carries TRBV18 and TRBJ2-3; TRBD2 is a possible D gene (6 bases). This CDR3 spans 17 amino acids. The germline CDR1 and CDR2 sequences are KGHSH and LQKENI. The V end lost 6 bases, the J end lost 5 bases, and 24 bases lay between the germline ends. The chain's CDR3 is CASSVKTGAARGDTQYF. CDR3 coding DNA: TGTGCCAGCTCGGTGAAGACGGGAGCCGCCCGAGGAGATACGCAGTATTTT. Supplemented by reference TRBV18 and TRBJ2-3, the full variable domain reads NAGVMQNPRHLVRRRGQEARLRCSPMKGHSHVYWYRQLPEEGLKFMVYLQKENIIDESGMPKERFSAEFPKEGPSILRIQQVVRGDSAAYFCASSVKTGAARGDTQYFGPGTRLTVL.

In this sample, this clonotype turned up a few times. This chain links TRBV29-1 with TRBJ2-1, with 10 positions matching TRBD1. CDR3 length: 16 residues. Germline-derived CDR1 and CDR2 are SQVTM and ANQGSEA. The V gene end was trimmed by 6 bases and the J gene end by 10 bases; junction bases not matched to a gene: 18. The CDR3, as DNA: TGCAGCGTCAGACCGGGACAGGGGAATGGCGGGATGGAGCAGTTCTTC. Protein: CSVRPGQGNGGMEQFF.

The chain has TRBV7-6 and TRBJ2-7; 7 bases map to TRBD2. The CDR3 has 14 residues. The V segment lost 4 bases and the J segment 6 bases; nucleotides outside the gene matches: 9. Germline CDR1 is SGHVS and CDR2 is FNYEAQ. The CDR3 here is CASSSLAGGAEQYF. In nucleotides, the CDR3 is TGTGCCAGCAGCTCATTAGCGGGCGGGGCCGAGCAGTACTTC.

The rearrangement joins TRBV7-9 to TRBJ1-1; perhaps TRBD1 as D (5 bases). This CDR3 comprises 18 residues. V was cut by 5 bases and J by 1 base, with 23 bases left in between. The germline V gene encodes CDR1 SEHNR and CDR2 FQNEAQ (reference sequence). The CDR3 sequence: CASSPASPGQLRNTEAFF. In DNA, the CDR3 is TGTGCCAGCAGCCCCGCGTCGCCAGGGCAGCTGAGGAACACTGAAGCTTTCTTT.

V is TRBV5-1 and J is TRBJ2-5, with 7 bases lining up with TRBD1. CDR1 is SGHRS, CDR2 YFSETQ, per germline. The CDR3 has 15 amino acids. V shed 2 bases, J shed 3 bases, and the junction held 7 bases outside the gene matches. CDR3 loop: CASSLGGRIEETQYF. The CDR3 region has the DNA TGCGCCAGCAGCTTAGGGGGCCGAATTGAAGAGACCCAGTACTTC.

This clonotype was seen only a few times. The rearrangement uses TRBV29-1 and TRBJ1-1; D may be TRBD1 (6 bases). Germline V gene lookup returns CDR1 SQVTM and CDR2 ANQGSEA. V was trimmed by 2 bases and J by 12 bases, leaving 13 bases between them. The CDR3 is 11 amino acids. The chain's CDR3 is CSVERTVRTFF. The CDR3 DNA sequence: TGCAGCGTTGAAAGGACAGTCCGAACTTTCTTT.

This clonotype has just a few counts. The chain carries TRBV12-5 and TRBJ1-1; the match to TRBD1 covers 8 bases. V trimming: 3 bases; J trimming: 4 bases; junction bases outside the gene matches: 10. The CDR3 is made up of 16 amino acids. The V gene's germline CDR1 is LGHNT and CDR2 FRNRAP. The CDR3 DNA sequence: TGTGCTAGTGGTTTCGATAGGACAGGGAGGGGCACTGAAGCTTTCTTT. Amino acids: CASGFDRTGRGTEAFF.

This clonotype was detected only a few times. The chain has TRBV24-1 and TRBJ2-7; 8 bases fit TRBD1. The CDR3 runs 17 residues. With 5 bases clipped from V and 2 bases from J, the junction kept 13 bases outside the gene matches. CDR1 KGHDR and CDR2 SFDVKD come from the germline V gene. The CDR3 region has the DNA TGTGCCACCAGTGCAGGGGGCGTGAGGGGTGCCGCCTACGAGCAGTACTTC. It codes for CATSAGGVRGAAYEQYF.

The chain recombines TRBV25-1 with TRBJ1-1; D unresolved. Germline V gives CDR1 MGHDK, CDR2 SYGVNS. The length of the CDR3 is 13 residues. The ends were cut back, 4 bases at V and 3 bases at J, with 9 bases in the middle. The CDR3 protein is CASSGGSYTEAFF. As DNA, the CDR3 is TGTGCCAGCAGTGGGGGAAGTTACACTGAAGCTTTCTTT.

This clonotype was found a few times. The rearrangement joins TRBV10-2 to TRBJ1-5; D is ambiguous. V was pared by 2 bases and J by 5 bases, with 7 bases between. The CDR3 covers 13 residues. Per the germline V gene, CDR1 is WSHSY and CDR2 is SAAADI. The CDR3 loop reads CASSEGRYQPQHF. CDR3 nucleotides: TGCGCCAGCAGTGAGGGGAGGTATCAGCCCCAGCATTTT.

The chain employs TRBV7-7 and TRBJ1-3; 7 nucleotides match TRBD1. Germline CDR1 and CDR2: SSHAT and FNYEAQ (reference sequence). The V and J ends lost 5 bases and 4 bases, in that order; junction bases with no gene match: 2. The CDR3 runs 13 residues. The CDR3 coding sequence is TGTGCCAGCAGCACAGGGGAAGGAAACACCATATATTTT. Residues: CASSTGEGNTIYF.

This chain's CDR3 is CASSPGRVGLAGDTQYF. In DNA, the CDR3 is TGTGCCAGCAGCCCCGGCAGGGTGGGACTAGCAGGAGATACGCAGTATTTT. V usage is TRBV9 and J usage is TRBJ2-3; TRBD2 matches at 9 bases. The CDR3 runs to 17 residues. Trimming at V came to 4 bases and at J to 5 bases, leaving 14 bases not matched to a gene. CDR1 is SGDLS, CDR2 YYNGEE, per germline.

The gene calls are TRBV6-5 and TRBJ2-2; D is unclear. Trimming pared 4 bases from V and 0 bases from J, leaving 9 bases between. The CDR3 runs to 15 residues. From germline, CDR1 is MNHEY and CDR2 SVGAGI. CDR3 nucleotides: TGTGCCAGCAGTTCTGACACCCCGAACACCGGGGAGCTGTTTTTT. It encodes CASSSDTPNTGELFF.

In DNA form, the CDR3 reads TGTGCCAGCAGTTACGGGACGCCCGAAGAGACCCAGTACTTC. Its translation is CASSYGTPEETQYF. The gene calls are TRBV6-6 and TRBJ2-5, with D tentatively TRBD1 or TRBD2 (5 bases each). The CDR3 length is 14 residues. The germline V gene encodes CDR1 MNHNY and CDR2 SVGAGI (reference sequence). Trimming removed 2 bases at V and 3 bases at J, with 10 bases between.

This chain uses TRBV11-1 with TRBJ1-1; 7 positions agree with TRBD1. Germline CDR1 SGHAT, CDR2 FQDESV (reference sequence). Losses at the gene ends were 3 bases for V and 4 bases for J; bases not matched to a gene: 14. CDR3 length: 17 amino acids. In nucleotides, the CDR3 is TGTGCCAGCAGCTTTGATCAAGGACAGGCCTTATTCACTGAAGCTTTCTTT. This sequence encodes CASSFDQGQALFTEAFF. The full variable domain, completed using reference TRBV11-1 and TRBJ1-1, is EAEVAQSPRYKITEKSQAVAFWCDPISGHATLYWYRQILGQGPELLVQFQDESVVDDSQLPKDRFSAERLKGVDSTLKIQPAELGDSAMYLCASSFDQGQALFTEAFFGQGTRLTVV.